Below, 8 T cell receptor beta chains from the same sample are listed, as sequenced in a study of blood T cell repertoires in COVID-19. Generated by immunoSEQ multiplex PCR, the TCRdb table keeps only in-frame clones and is missing some. Here the sample spans approximately 350,000 clones, 70% to 90% being singletons. Specimen: peripheral blood. These receptors all come from a woman between 55 and 75 years old with COVID-19, enrolled during active disease.

The chain is built from TRBV12-3 or TRBV12-4 and TRBJ2-7, with 11 bases that match TRBD1. This CDR3 is built from 13 residues. J was trimmed by 3 bases and V by 8 bases; bases with no gene match: 3. CDR3 residues: CASRGQGGYEQYF. CDR3 DNA sequence: TGTGCCAGCCGGGGACAGGGGGGCTACGAGCAGTACTTC.

This chain joins TRBV5-1 and TRBJ1-2; D ambiguous. This CDR3 is 11 amino acids long. The V gene lost 2 bases and the J gene lost 10 bases, with 9 bases spanning the gap. Germline CDR1 and CDR2: SGHRS and YFSETQ. The CDR3 is CASSFDGNYTF. The CDR3, as DNA: TGCGCCAGCAGCTTCGACGGGAACTACACCTTC.

This chain connects TRBV11-2 to TRBJ1-2; D unclear. The ends were cut back, 0 bases at V and 7 bases at J, with 9 bases in the middle. The CDR3 runs 13 residues. Germline V gene lookup returns CDR1 SGHAT and CDR2 FQNNGV. As DNA, the CDR3 is TGTGCCAGCAGCTTAGAAACAGTAGGTGGCTACACCTTC. Its translation: CASSLETVGGYTF.

As concerns this clone: Other DNA sequences of this sample code for an identical CDR3. The rearrangement uses TRBV30 and TRBJ1-5; D uncertain. The CDR3 sequence is 13 residues long. Germline values: CDR1 GTSNPN, CDR2 SVGIG (reference sequence). V lost 2 bases and J lost 7, with 12 bases in between. CDR3 loop: CAWSRRGLQPQHF. The DNA of the CDR3 is TGTGCCTGGAGTAGACGGGGTTTACAGCCCCAGCATTTT.

The rearrangement joins TRBV9 to TRBJ2-5, with 9 bases lining up with TRBD1. The CDR3 is 15 amino acids. CDR1 is SGDLS, CDR2 YYNGEE, per germline. Losses at the gene ends were 4 bases for V and 4 bases for J; bases not matched to a gene: 8. This chain's CDR3 is CASSPRDREIETQYF. In DNA form, the CDR3 reads TGTGCCAGCAGCCCCCGGGACAGGGAGATAGAGACCCAGTACTTC. Full variable domain (missing parts from reference TRBV9 and TRBJ2-5): DSGVTQTPKHLITATGQRVTLRCSPRSGDLSVYWYQQSLDQGLQFLIQYYNGEERAKGNILERFSAQQFPDLHSELNLSSLELGDSALYFCASSPRDREIETQYFGPGTRLLVL.

This clone was detected a few times. V and J are TRBV19 and TRBJ2-3; 10 nucleotides match TRBD1. Trimming took 5 bases from V and 3 from J; bases not matched to a gene: 8. There are 16 residues in the CDR3. The germline V gene encodes CDR1 LNHDA and CDR2 SQIVND (reference sequence). CDR3 coding DNA: TGTGCCAGTAGTTTCAGGACAGGGGGAAGGACAGATACGCAGTATTTT. Protein product: CASSFRTGGRTDTQYF.

V and J are TRBV6-2 or TRBV6-3 and TRBJ2-5; 9 positions match TRBD2. The CDR3 totals 15 residues. Trimming cost V 5 bases and J 5 bases; bases outside gene matches: 9. In germline, CDR1 is MNHEY, CDR2 SVGEGT. Here the CDR3 reads CASSASRGGVETQYF. The DNA for the CDR3 is TGTGCCAGCAGTGCGTCGCGGGGGGGCGTGGAGACCCAGTACTTC.

The rearrangement joins TRBV6-2 or TRBV6-3 to TRBJ2-7, with D unclear. Germline-derived CDR1 and CDR2 are MNHEY and SVGEGT. V was shortened by 6 bases and J by 3 bases, with 15 bases between the two germline ends. The CDR3 covers 14 residues. The CDR3 reads CASSLHTSVYEQYF. The CDR3 DNA reads TGTGCCAGCAGCCTTCACACGTCCGTCTACGAGCAGTACTTC.